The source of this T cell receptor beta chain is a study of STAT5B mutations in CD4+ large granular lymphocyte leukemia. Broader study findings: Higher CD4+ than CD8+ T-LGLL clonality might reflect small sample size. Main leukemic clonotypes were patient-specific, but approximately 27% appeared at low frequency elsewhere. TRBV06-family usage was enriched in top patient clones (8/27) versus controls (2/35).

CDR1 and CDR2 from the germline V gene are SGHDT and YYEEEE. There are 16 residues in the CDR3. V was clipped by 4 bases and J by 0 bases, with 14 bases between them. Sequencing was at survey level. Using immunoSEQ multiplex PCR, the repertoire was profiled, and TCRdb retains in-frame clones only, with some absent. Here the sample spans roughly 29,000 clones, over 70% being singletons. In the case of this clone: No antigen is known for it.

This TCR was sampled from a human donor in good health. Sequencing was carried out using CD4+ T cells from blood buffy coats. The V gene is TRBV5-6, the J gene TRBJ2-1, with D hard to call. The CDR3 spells CASSPISGSSYNEQFF. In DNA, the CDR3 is TGTGCCAGCAGCCCTATCTCTGGCAGCTCCTACAATGAGCAGTTCTTC. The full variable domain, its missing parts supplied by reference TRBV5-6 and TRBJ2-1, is DAGVTQSPTHLIKTRGQQVTLRCSPKSGHDTVSWYQQALGQGPQFIFQYYEEEERQRGNFPDRFSGHQFPNYSSELNVNALLLGDSALYLCASSPISGSSYNEQFFGPGTRLTVL.